What follows are 21 T cell receptor beta chains derived from one specimen sequenced in a study of shared clonotypes between healthy human individuals. Profiling relied on immunoSEQ multiplex PCR, and the TCRdb table lists in-frame clones only, not all of them. The sample includes more than 1.2 million clones, about 98.5% of them seen just once. Sequencing was done on a sample of naive CD4+ T cells sorted from blood. Sample subset: CD45RA+ positively selected. These receptors were obtained from a man aged 30 to 39 in good health.

This chain joins TRBV7-4 and TRBJ2-4, with 8 bases lining up with TRBD1. The V gene end was trimmed by 4 bases and the J gene end by 0 bases; junction bases not matched to a gene: 14. Germline CDR1 reads SGHVT; CDR2 reads SQSDAQ. The CDR3 extends over 19 amino acids. The CDR3 sequence: CASSSYRDRRKIAKNIQYF. The CDR3 DNA reads as TGTGCCAGCAGCTCATACCGGGACAGGCGAAAAATAGCCAAAAACATTCAGTACTTC.

This chain links TRBV4-1 with TRBJ2-1; 9 bases line up with TRBD2. Germline CDR1 and CDR2: MGHRA and YSYEKL. V trimming: 1 base; J trimming: 6 bases; junction bases outside the gene matches: 7. There are 16 residues in the CDR3. CDR3 nucleotide sequence: TGCGCCAGCAGCCAAGTAAGCGGGGGGTTCAGCAATGAGCAGTTCTTC. Translated, it gives CASSQVSGGFSNEQFF.

The chain couples TRBV7-9 to TRBJ2-2; D may be TRBD2 (6 bases). V shed 3 bases and J shed 4 bases, with 9 bases lying between them. Looked up from germline, CDR1 is SEHNR and CDR2 is FQNEAQ (reference sequence). The CDR3 is 14 residues long. The CDR3 DNA reads as TGTGCCAGCAGCTTGGGACTCATCACCGGGGAGCTGTTTTTT. Its translation is CASSLGLITGELFF.

The gene calls are TRBV7-9 and TRBJ2-5; D gene uncertain. CDR1 and CDR2 (germline): SEHNR, FQNEAQ (reference sequence). Trimming pared 5 bases from V and 2 bases from J, leaving 12 bases between. The CDR3 is 14 residues long. The CDR3 DNA reads as TGTGCCAGCAGCCTTGGTTATATTCAAGAGACCCAGTACTTC. This gives the protein CASSLGYIQETQYF. Using reference TRBV7-9 and TRBJ2-5 for the parts outside the CDR3, the full variable domain is DTGVSQNPRHKITKRGQNVTFRCDPISEHNRLYWYRQTLGQGPEFLTYFQNEAQLEKSRLLSDRFSAERPKGSFSTLEIQRTEQGDSAMYLCASSLGYIQETQYFGPGTRLLVL.

CDR3 sequence (DNA): TGTGCCTCACAAGGACAGGACTACGAGCAGTACTTC. Translation gives CASQGQDYEQYF. The J gene is TRBJ2-7, the V gene TRBV5-5; 7 nucleotides agree with TRBD1. V dropped 10 bases and J dropped 3; count of bases not matched to a gene: 7. CDR3 length: 12 residues. Germline V gives CDR1 SGHKS, CDR2 YYEKEE (reference sequence). Combining the CDR3 with reference TRBV5-5 and TRBJ2-7 gives the whole variable domain DAGVTQSPTHLIKTRGQQVTLRCSPISGHKSVSWYQQVLGQGPQFIFQYYEKEERGRGNFPDRFSARQFPNYSSELNVNALLLGDSALYLCASQGQDYEQYFGPGTRLTVT.

The V and J genes are TRBV15 and TRBJ2-1; 9 nucleotides agree with TRBD2. Trimming at V came to 0 bases and at J to 0 bases, leaving 9 bases not matched to a gene. The CDR3 contains 19 residues. The germline V gene has CDR1 LNHNV and CDR2 YYDKDF (reference sequence). CDR3 region: CATSRDRTAGGGSYNEQFF. In DNA form, the CDR3 reads TGTGCCACCAGCAGAGATCGGACGGCGGGAGGGGGCTCCTACAATGAGCAGTTCTTC.

The chain carries TRBV7-8 and TRBJ2-7, with a possible D match to TRBD1 (6 bases). The CDR3 sequence is 17 residues long. Germline V lookup: CDR1 SGHVS, CDR2 FQNEAQ. V lost 3 bases and J 0 bases, leaving 18 bases between the germline ends. CDR3: CASSFARDTVLSYEQYF. The CDR3 DNA reads TGTGCCAGCAGCTTCGCCCGGGACACGGTTCTCTCCTACGAGCAGTACTTC.

With respect to this clone: At one end the junction does not follow the germline gene, possibly because of a read error. The genes are TRBV5-4 and TRBJ2-7; a weak D match, TRBD2 (5 bases). Per germline, CDR1 SGHNT and CDR2 YYREEE (reference sequence). The CDR3 has 13 amino acids. CDR3 sequence: CASSQQTSYEQYF. The CDR3 region has the DNA TGCGCCAGCAGCCAACAAACTAGCTACGAGCAGTACTTC.

The rearrangement links TRBV27 to TRBJ1-4, with a weak D call TRBD1 (5 bases). V was shortened by 5 bases and J by 7 bases, with 11 bases between the two germline ends. Germline lookup yields CDR1 MNHEY and CDR2 SMNVEV (reference sequence). The CDR3 totals 13 residues. For the CDR3, the DNA is TGTGCCAGCAGTAAGGGACGGGCTGAAAAACTGTTTTTT. Amino acids: CASSKGRAEKLFF.

The rearrangement links TRBV25-1 to TRBJ2-5, with TRBD1 identical over 12 bases. Germline CDR1 MGHDK, CDR2 SYGVNS. Trimming cost V 6 bases and J 4 bases; bases outside gene matches: 3. The CDR3 loop spans 14 amino acids. Written as DNA, the CDR3 is TGTGCCAGCAGCGCGGGACAGGGGGCAGAGACCCAGTACTTC. It specifies CASSAGQGAETQYF. The entire variable domain, with the rest obtained from reference TRBV25-1 and TRBJ2-5, is as follows: EADIYQTPRYLVIGTGKKITLECSQTMGHDKMYWYQQDPGMELHLIHYSYGVNSTEKGDLSSESTVSRIRTEHFPLTLESARPSHTSQYLCASSAGQGAETQYFGPGTRLLVL.

As regards this clone: Other DNA sequences within the sample encode an identical CDR3. The chain couples TRBV10-3 to TRBJ2-2; D is unresolved. The CDR3 totals 14 residues. Trimming removed 7 bases at V and 0 bases at J, with 9 bases between. Looked up from germline, CDR1 is ENHRY and CDR2 is SYGVKD. The CDR3 DNA is TGTGCCATCACGCAATCAGCGAACACCGGGGAGCTGTTTTTT. It yields the protein CAITQSANTGELFF.

The rearrangement joins TRBV9 to TRBJ2-1, with TRBD2 matching over 14 bases. Trimming removed 3 bases from V and 9 bases from J; junction bases left unmatched: 8. CDR1 and CDR2 from the germline V gene are SGDLS and YYNGEE. This CDR3 contains 16 residues. The CDR3 DNA is TGTGCCAGCAGCGCCGTCGGGACTAGCGGGAGCCGTGAGCAGTTCTTC. It yields the protein CASSAVGTSGSREQFF.

CDR3 protein: CASSTMGNTIYF. DNA for the CDR3: TGTGCCAGCAGTACAATGGGAAACACCATATATTTT. The chain combines TRBV28 with TRBJ1-3; no clear D gene. Between the trimmed V and J ends, which lost 5 bases and 4 bases, there was a span of 6 bases. CDR1 and CDR2 (germline): MDHEN, SYDVKM. The CDR3 has 12 amino acids.

The chain carries TRBV11-3 and TRBJ2-1, with 9 bases identical to TRBD2. J lost 4 bases, V lost 5 bases, and 9 bases had no gene match. Germline CDR1 is SGHNT and CDR2 is YENEEA. The CDR3 is 16 residues long. The CDR3 region has the DNA TGTGCCAGCAGCCTCCTCCCGGGACTAGCTTACAATGAGCAGTTCTTC. Its protein product is CASSLLPGLAYNEQFF.

Only one count was recorded for this clone. This specimen includes other DNA sequences encoding the same CDR3. The chain employs TRBV18 and TRBJ1-1; D call uncertain. The CDR3 totals 12 residues. Germline CDR1 and CDR2: KGHSH and LQKENI. V dropped 3 bases and J dropped 0 bases, with 2 bases sitting between them. This CDR3 reads CASSPLNTEAFF. CDR3 bases: TGTGCCAGCTCACCCTTGAACACTGAAGCTTTCTTT.

The chain uses TRBV28 and TRBJ1-2; the D is unclear. Germline CDR1 is MDHEN and CDR2 is SYDVKM. This CDR3 comprises 12 residues. Trimming took 8 bases from V and 0 from J, leaving 7 bases between them. CDR3 coding DNA: TGTGCCAGCGACGGTCCTAACTATGGCTACACCTTC. The encoded protein is CASDGPNYGYTF.

The rearrangement links TRBV6-4 to TRBJ2-5; TRBD1 is a possible D gene (7 bases). CDR1 is MRHNA, CDR2 SNTAGT, per germline. The CDR3 covers 15 residues. Trimming cost V 4 bases and J 4 bases, with 16 bases left between them. The CDR3 loop reads CASSVQAGTAETQYF. CDR3 DNA: TGTGCCAGCAGTGTCCAGGCGGGGACAGCAGAGACCCAGTACTTC.

J is TRBJ1-4 and V is TRBV9; D may be TRBD1 (6 bases). Germline V CDR1 and CDR2: SGDLS, YYNGEE. This CDR3 comprises 14 residues. V dropped 5 bases and J dropped 3 bases, with 11 bases sitting between them. For the CDR3, the DNA is TGTGCCAGCAGTATACAGGGCTCTAATGAAAAACTGTTTTTT. Its protein is CASSIQGSNEKLFF.

The chain employs TRBV15 and TRBJ2-5, with unresolved D. Per germline, CDR1 LNHNV and CDR2 YYDKDF (reference sequence). The length of the CDR3 is 12 residues. Trimming stripped 9 bases from V and 5 bases from J, with 13 bases between. The CDR3 region has the DNA TGTGCCACGCAGGCCCCCGGGGAGACCCAGTACTTC. Amino acid sequence: CATQAPGETQYF. Based on the CDR3 plus reference TRBV15 and TRBJ2-5, the full variable domain is DAMVIQNPRYQVTQFGKPVTLSCSQTLNHNVMYWYQQKSSQAPKLLFHYYDKDFNNEADTPDNFQSRRPNTSFCFLDIRSPGLGDTAMYLCATQAPGETQYFGPGTRLLVL.

The J gene is TRBJ2-7, the V gene TRBV27, with a possible D match to TRBD2 (5 bases). The V and J ends lost 0 bases and 0 bases respectively, with 24 bases between them. This CDR3 region has 20 residues. Per the germline V gene, CDR1 is MNHEY and CDR2 is SMNVEV (reference sequence). The CDR3 protein is CASSLSTPSPRAGTSYEQYF. The DNA for the CDR3 is TGTGCCAGCAGTTTATCGACCCCCTCTCCTCGGGCGGGTACCTCCTACGAGCAGTACTTC.

The chain joins TRBV7-2 to TRBJ1-2; 7 bases agree with TRBD1. CDR3 length: 18 residues. CDR1 is SGHTA and CDR2 is FQGNSA in the germline V gene. V lost 4 bases, J lost 5 bases, and 19 bases stayed unmatched. CDR3 region: CASSYRLTGTVTGYGYTF. CDR3 DNA sequence: TGTGCCAGCAGCTACAGACTGACAGGGACGGTTACGGGATATGGCTACACCTTC. The full variable domain, completed using reference TRBV7-2 and TRBJ1-2, is GAGVSQSPSNKVTEKGKDVELRCDPISGHTALYWYRQSLGQGLEFLIYFQGNSAPDKSGLPSDRFSAERTGGSVSTLTIQRTQQEDSAVYLCASSYRLTGTVTGYGYTFGSGTRLTVV.